This TCR beta chain was identified during a study of T cell repertoires in cytomegalovirus infection. As for the study in general: Selected CMV epitopes included recently identified HLA-C-restricted ones as well as well-studied HLA-B-restricted ones. Indications of both CMV infection and matching HLA type were provided by public TCR beta signatures.

For this clonotype: Its antigen is not known. An end of the junction does not agree with germline; a read error may underlie this.

Germline lookup yields CDR1 SNHLY and CDR2 FYNNEI. The CDR3 is made up of 15 amino acids. TCRdb recomputed calls from the reads with MiXCR, one row per CDR3 protein. The profile covers roughly 920,000 distinct CDR3 sequences, with approximately 31% appearing a single time and roughly 13% taken by the ten largest. Overall study results and limits: In two of eight donors, the top clonotype was HLA-C-restricted CMV-specific. The cumulative frequency of public TCR beta families identified carriers of CMV plus the relevant HLA.

This chain connects TRBV2 to TRBJ1-2; weak D call: TRBD1 (5 bases). This receptor was identified in a human donor in good health (CMV status not recorded). Some clones in this sample may be carry-over from other donors' samples. The sequenced sample was cultured CD8+ T cells from PBMCs, obtained from culture after CMV antigen stimulation. The CDR3 DNA sequence: TGTGCCAGCAGTGAAAAGGACACTGTGGGCTATGACTACACCTTC. Amino acids: CASSEKDTVGYDYTF.